This T cell receptor beta chain was found in a study of T cell responses to AZD1222 COVID-19 vaccine. CDR3 size: 17 residues. Germline V gives CDR1 LNHDA, CDR2 SQIVND (reference sequence). V lost 0 bases and J lost 4, with 15 bases in between. Profiling relied on immunoSEQ multiplex PCR, and the TCRdb table lists in-frame clones only, not all of them. The sample lists some 130,000 clones, just over 85% seen once, with around 22% in the top ten. This sequence joins TRBV19 and TRBJ2-2, with a possible D match to TRBD2 (5 bases). The sequence was obtained from an adult in good health. This material consisted of peripheral blood, taken on day 0 of AZD1222 vaccination. CDR3 protein: CASSIEGFRDSTGELFF. The CDR3 DNA follows: TGTGCCAGTAGTATAGAGGGCTTCCGGGATAGCACCGGGGAGCTGTTTTTT. The variable domain in full, completed from reference TRBV19 and TRBJ2-2, reads DGGITQSPKYLFRKEGQNVTLSCEQNLNHDAMYWYRQDPGQGLRLIYYSQIVNDFQKGDIAEGYSVSREKKESFPLTVTSAQKNPTAFYLCASSIEGFRDSTGELFFGEGSRLTVL.